The 19 T cell receptor beta chains listed next were all sequenced from one sample in a study of regulatory T cells in long-lasting Graves disease. Specified time point: newly diagnosed GD, antithyroid drugs for less than 3 months. PBMC RNA was the source of the TCR library. Arm-PCR of CDR3 regions and iRepertoire HTBI primers were used to build TCR beta libraries. Via MiXCR, TCRdb re-called the multiplex PCR reads, giving one row per CDR3 protein. This table holds approximately 400,000 distinct CDR3 sequences, under 15% found once. The sample also formed part of further work on T cells in Graves' hyperthyroidism and ophthalmopathy.

Sample: peripheral blood mononuclear cells (PBMCs), taken at new diagnosis, from a patient treated with antithyroid drugs. The receptors originated from a woman in her 30s with Graves disease.

This clonotype was counted at least ten times. CDR3 residues: CASSRLAGGLNEQFF. CDR3 coding DNA: TGTGCCAGCAGCCGACTAGCGGGAGGTCTCAATGAGCAGTTCTTC. The chain combines TRBV12-3 or TRBV12-4 with TRBJ2-1, with TRBD2 matching over 13 bases. The CDR3 covers 15 residues. With V trimmed by 6 bases and J by 6 bases, 5 bases remained unmatched.

The V call is TRBV30, the J call TRBJ1-2; tentatively, D is TRBD1 (5 bases). Trimming took off 2 bases at V and 2 bases at J, with 9 bases between the two ends. Germline CDR1 GTSNPN, CDR2 SVGIG (reference sequence). This CDR3 is 13 amino acids long. CDR3 in amino acids: CAWSTWGNYGYTF. CDR3 DNA: TGTGCCTGGAGTACCTGGGGGAACTATGGCTACACCTTC. The full variable domain, completed using reference TRBV30 and TRBJ1-2, is SQTIHQWPATLVQPVGSPLSLECTVEGTSNPNLYWYRQAAGRGLQLLFYSVGIGQISSEVPQNLSASRPQDRQFILSSKKLLLSDSGFYLCAWSTWGNYGYTFGSGTRLTVV.

This clonotype was recorded at least ten times. The chain employs TRBV20-1 and TRBJ2-2; D uncertain. V was clipped by 1 base and J by 3 bases, with 9 bases between them. Germline values: CDR1 DFQATT, CDR2 SNEGSKA (reference sequence). The CDR3 extends over 14 amino acids. The CDR3 reads CSARGGSDTGELFF. The CDR3 bases are TGCAGTGCTAGAGGCGGCAGCGACACCGGGGAGCTGTTTTTT.

This clonotype has at least ten counts. This chain joins TRBV12-3 or TRBV12-4 and TRBJ2-2, with TRBD2 matching over 12 bases. V was clipped by 5 bases and J by 7 bases; unmatched bases: 5. The CDR3 consists of 15 residues. CDR3 DNA: TGTGCCAGCAGTGTACGACTAGCGGGAGACGGGGAGCTGTTTTTT. Protein sequence: CASSVRLAGDGELFF.

This clonotype was found many times. J is TRBJ2-1 and V is TRBV5-1, with 11 bases identical to TRBD2. Germline V gene data show CDR1 as SGHRS and CDR2 as YFSETQ. This CDR3 spans 16 amino acids. The V and J ends lost 2 bases and 4 bases, in that order; junction bases with no gene match: 5. In DNA form, the CDR3 reads TGCGCCAGCAGCTTCGCCTCTAGCGGGAGGTACAATGAGCAGTTCTTC. Translated, it gives CASSFASSGRYNEQFF.

V gene TRBV5-1 combines with J gene TRBJ1-1, with 8 bases matching TRBD1. CDR3 size: 15 residues. Germline CDR1 SGHRS, CDR2 YFSETQ. The V gene end was trimmed by 3 bases and the J gene end by 1 base; junction bases not matched to a gene: 5. CDR3 in DNA: TGCGCCAGCAGCTCGGGACAGGTCCAGAACACTGAAGCTTTCTTT. It is translated as CASSSGQVQNTEAFF.

This clonotype was picked up a small number of times. A much larger clone sits a single nucleotide away, making a read error possible. The rearrangement links TRBV2 to TRBJ2-1; D remains ambiguous. CDR3 size: 16 residues. Looked up from germline, CDR1 is SNHLY and CDR2 is FYNNEI. The V end was cut by 7 bases, the J end by 0 bases, with 16 bases between. The CDR3 DNA follows: TGTGCCAGCATAGGCGAAGGGCTGAGCTCCTACAATGAGCAGTTCTTC. Translated: CASIGEGLSSYNEQFF.

This clonotype was seen a handful of times. The genes are TRBV7-2 and TRBJ2-4, with D possibly matching TRBD1 (7 bases). The germline gives CDR1 SGHTA, CDR2 FQGNSA. CDR3 length equals 15 residues. V lost 4 bases, J lost 7 bases, and 17 bases lay in between. CDR3 sequence reads: CASSSRRTGGNIQYF. The CDR3 nucleotides read TGTGCCAGCAGCTCCCGAAGGACAGGAGGGAACATTCAGTACTTC.

The chain recombines TRBV9 with TRBJ2-3; D is perhaps TRBD2 (6 bases). Germline CDR1 SGDLS, CDR2 YYNGEE. The CDR3 is 16 amino acids. V gave up 4 bases and J gave up 1 base, with 16 bases separating them. The CDR3 sequence: CASSFWDSPRTDTQYF. DNA of the CDR3: TGTGCCAGCAGCTTCTGGGACTCCCCGCGCACAGATACGCAGTATTTT.

There are many counts of this clonotype. The V gene is TRBV5-6, the J gene TRBJ2-1, with 14 nucleotides matching TRBD2. CDR1 and CDR2 from the germline V gene are SGHDT and YYEEEE. Trimming took 4 bases from V and 9 from J; bases not matched to a gene: 9. The CDR3 length is 16 residues. DNA for the CDR3: TGTGCCAGCAGCGCCGAGGGACTAGCGGGAGCGACTGAGCAGTTCTTC. Translated, it gives CASSAEGLAGATEQFF.

This clonotype was seen many times. V gene TRBV28 combines with J gene TRBJ2-1, with D maybe TRBD1 (6 bases). The germline V gene encodes CDR1 MDHEN and CDR2 SYDVKM. The CDR3 spans 12 residues. V was pared by 5 bases and J by 15 bases, with 17 bases between. CDR3 bases: TGTGCCAGCAGTGATGACCTAGGCAGGGGGTTCTTC. Protein: CASSDDLGRGFF.

This clonotype was detected a few times. The chain carries TRBV19 and TRBJ1-1; D unclear. This CDR3 is built from 14 residues. Germline CDR1 LNHDA, CDR2 SQIVND (reference sequence). V was shortened by 3 bases and J by 1 base, with 9 bases between the two germline ends. The CDR3 DNA follows: TGTGCCAGTAGTATCGGCCAGACGAACACTGAAGCTTTCTTT. Amino acids: CASSIGQTNTEAFF.

This clonotype has a handful of counts. CDR3 amino acids: CSARGSGTGTLYEQYF. The CDR3 DNA is TGCAGTGCTAGGGGATCCGGGACAGGGACGCTCTACGAGCAGTACTTC. This rearrangement joins TRBV20-1 to TRBJ2-7; 9 bases agree with TRBD1. The junction had 12 bases not matched to a gene; V was cut back by 3 bases and J by 3 bases. This CDR3 is 16 amino acids long. From germline, CDR1 is DFQATT and CDR2 SNEGSKA (reference sequence).

On this clonotype itself: A much larger clone is a single base away; this may be a read error. V is TRBV29-1 and J is TRBJ2-2, with a weak D call TRBD2 (5 bases). This CDR3 has 13 residues. Germline CDR1 is SQVTM and CDR2 is ANQGSEA. CDR3 sequence reads: CSVQTLEAGEPFF. The DNA of the CDR3 is TGCAGCGTGCAGACCCTCGAGGCCGGGGAGCCGTTTTTT.

The chain carries TRBV2 and TRBJ2-5; 7 bases match TRBD2. The germline gives CDR1 SNHLY, CDR2 FYNNEI. Losses at the gene ends were 2 bases for V and 1 base for J; bases not matched to a gene: 10. This CDR3 comprises 17 residues. DNA of the CDR3: TGTGCCAGCAGTGAAAGCGGGGTCGGGACGGCCCAAGAGACCCAGTACTTC. Protein product: CASSESGVGTAQETQYF. Variable domain in full (rest from reference TRBV2 and TRBJ2-5): EPEVTQTPSHQVTQMGQEVILRCVPISNHLYFYWYRQILGQKVEFLVSFYNNEISEKSEIFDDQFSVERPDGSNFTLKIRSTKLEDSAMYFCASSESGVGTAQETQYFGPGTRLLVL.

DNA for the CDR3: TGCGCCAGCAGCCCGACACTGCACGAGCAGTACTTC. This translates into CASSPTLHEQYF. The chain couples TRBV5-1 to TRBJ2-7; D uncertain. V shed 4 bases and J shed 5 bases, with 10 bases lying between them. The CDR3 is 12 amino acids. Germline V gives CDR1 SGHRS, CDR2 YFSETQ.

This clonotype was counted at least ten times. This chain connects TRBV29-1 to TRBJ2-1; 7 bases agree with TRBD2. The CDR3 totals 14 residues. Germline trimming cut 3 bases from V and 3 bases from J; bases unmatched to any gene: 5. Germline CDR1 and CDR2: SQVTM and ANQGSEA. The CDR3 region has the DNA TGCAGCGTTGATAACAGCGGGATCTACAATGAGCAGTTCTTC. Protein: CSVDNSGIYNEQFF.

Turning to this clonotype: A read error is likely here: a far larger clone is one base away. The chain is built from TRBV7-2 and TRBJ2-1, with 13 bases identical to TRBD2. Trimming cost V 3 bases and J 10 bases; bases outside gene matches: 12. The CDR3 contains 17 residues. Looked up from germline, CDR1 is SGHTA and CDR2 is FQGNSA. The CDR3 DNA sequence: TGTGCCAGCAGCTTCAAGCGGACTAGCGGGAGACTCTACGAGCAGTTCTTC. It is translated as CASSFKRTSGRLYEQFF.

At least ten counts were recorded for this clonotype. The V and J genes are TRBV28 and TRBJ2-3; D is perhaps TRBD2 (6 bases). The V gene lost 4 bases and the J gene lost 9 bases, with 11 bases spanning the gap. Germline V gene sequence: CDR1 MDHEN, CDR2 SYDVKM. The CDR3 consists of 12 residues. CDR3 coding DNA: TGTGCCAGCAGTTCCTCCACTAGCACGCAGTATTTT. Its translation: CASSSSTSTQYF.